This T cell receptor (beta chain) was identified in a study of early T cells in non-severe SARS-CoV-2 infection. The overall study: The input, bulk RNA from unsorted whole blood, was sequenced, and chains were unpaired. Study-wide results and limits: Private and CD4 specificities were missed by VDJdb matching, skewed to anti-spike CD8.

Individual cDNA molecules received unique molecular identifiers. Each CDR3 protein gets one entry after TCRdb re-called the 5' RACE reads with MiXCR. The sample lists some 88,000 distinct CDR3 sequences; roughly 17% were seen once. The CDR3 is made up of 13 amino acids. CDR1 is SGHVS and CDR2 is FNYEAQ in the germline V gene. V was pared by 9 bases and J by 6 bases, with 7 bases of the junction left unmatched. This clonotype was found many times. Its antigen is undetermined. The chain recombines TRBV7-6 with TRBJ2-5; 10 bases line up with TRBD2. This clonotype was sampled from an adult who was a healthcare worker with PCR-confirmed SARS-CoV-2 infection or an uninfected control (not recorded which). Material: whole blood, obtained at baseline. CDR3 loop: CASSASGRKTQYF. DNA for the CDR3: TGTGCCAGTTCTGCTAGCGGGAGAAAGACCCAGTACTTC.